These 29 T cell receptor beta chains share one sample of origin, sequenced in a study of patients and donors after allogeneic stem cell transplantation. TCRdb re-called the RT-PCR reads with MiXCR, one entry per CDR3 protein. The data hold some 880,000 distinct CDR3 sequences, with around 17% observed a single time. Material: blood, either unsorted or a sorted T cell fraction (not recorded which). These TCRs come from a human donor who was either an allogeneic HSCT recipient or a stem cell or donor lymphocyte infusion donor (not recorded which). It is not recorded whose cells these are; they may come from a transplant donor.

This clonotype was seen a few times. The chain carries TRBV20-1 and TRBJ2-2, with a possible D match to TRBD1 (5 bases). Germline V gives CDR1 DFQATT, CDR2 SNEGSKA (reference sequence). The CDR3 sequence is 14 residues long. V dropped 6 bases and J dropped 1 base, with 12 bases sitting between them. CDR3 sequence (DNA): TGCAGTGCCCACAGGCAGGGGAACACCGGGGAGCTGTTTTTT. The encoded protein is CSAHRQGNTGELFF.

The J gene is TRBJ1-1, the V gene TRBV28, with 7 bases lining up with TRBD1. J was trimmed by 3 bases and V by 6 bases; bases with no gene match: 16. Germline V gives CDR1 MDHEN, CDR2 SYDVKM. This CDR3 region has 17 residues. CDR3 sequence (DNA): TGTGCCAGCAGCAAGCCTGGACAAACAACAGGGGACACTGAAGCTTTCTTT. It translates to CASSKPGQTTGDTEAFF.

This clonotype was seen many times. The chain combines TRBV9 with TRBJ2-7, with D uncertain. Between the trimmed V and J ends, which lost 7 bases and 0 bases, there was a span of 5 bases. The CDR3 has 11 residues. In germline, CDR1 is SGDLS, CDR2 YYNGEE. CDR3 sequence: CASGNSYEQYF. DNA for the CDR3: TGTGCCAGCGGGAACTCCTACGAGCAGTACTTC.

This clonotype was seen a handful of times. The V gene is TRBV3-1, the J gene TRBJ2-7; possible D gene TRBD2, 5 bases. The germline V gene encodes CDR1 LGHDT and CDR2 YNNKEL (reference sequence). V was trimmed by 5 bases and J by 3 bases, leaving 14 bases between them. The CDR3 is 14 residues long. The CDR3 DNA follows: TGTGCCAGCAGCGACGAGCGGAACTACTACGAGCAGTACTTC. It specifies CASSDERNYYEQYF.

V and J are TRBV7-3 and TRBJ2-3; possibly TRBD2 for D (5 bases). CDR3 size: 15 residues. CDR1 is SGHTA, CDR2 FQGTGA, per germline. The V gene lost 2 bases and the J gene lost 3 bases, with 12 bases spanning the gap. CDR3 nucleotides: TGTGCCAGCAGCTTATTAGGGAGTCCGACAGATACGCAGTATTTT. The encoded protein is CASSLLGSPTDTQYF.

The gene calls are TRBV7-2 and TRBJ2-3; D is uncertain. CDR1 and CDR2 (germline): SGHTA, FQGNSA. The V end lost 6 bases, the J end lost 2 bases, and 9 bases lay between the germline ends. The CDR3 has 13 residues. The CDR3 is CASRFTTTDTQYF. The CDR3 DNA is TGTGCCAGCAGATTCACGACCACAGATACGCAGTATTTT.

The V call is TRBV12-3 or TRBV12-4, the J call TRBJ2-6, with D hard to call. The ends were cut back, 6 bases at V and 1 base at J, with 22 bases in the middle. The CDR3 covers 19 residues. The CDR3 spells CASRPALGGDLSGANVLTF. The CDR3 DNA sequence: TGTGCCAGCAGACCGGCCCTCGGTGGGGATCTTTCTGGGGCCAACGTCCTGACTTTC.

This clonotype has more than one count but fewer than ten. The chain combines TRBV29-1 with TRBJ2-2; D possibly corresponds to TRBD2 (6 bases). Germline values: CDR1 SQVTM, CDR2 ANQGSEA. This CDR3 comprises 14 residues. Trimming took 1 base from V and 5 from J, leaving 11 bases between them. Here the CDR3 DNA reads TGCAGCGTTGAAGGCGGGAAGGAAACCGGGGAGCTGTTTTTT. Translated, it gives CSVEGGKETGELFF.

This clonotype was counted between two and nine times. The chain recombines TRBV6-5 with TRBJ2-5; no clear D gene. Trimming cost V 1 base and J 5 bases, with 14 bases left between them. The CDR3 is 15 residues long. Germline CDR1 is MNHEY and CDR2 is SVGAGI. The CDR3 loop reads CASSYFMSLEETQYF. The CDR3, as DNA: TGTGCCAGCAGTTACTTTATGAGTTTAGAGGAGACCCAGTACTTC.

The chain employs TRBV12-3 or TRBV12-4 and TRBJ2-1; D perhaps matches TRBD1 (6 bases). This CDR3 comprises 17 residues. The ends were cut back, 3 bases at V and 5 bases at J, with 20 bases in the middle. The CDR3 here is CASSFWGPSLTNNEQFF. The CDR3 bases are TGTGCCAGCAGTTTTTGGGGGCCCTCCTTGACGAACAATGAGCAGTTCTTC.

This clonotype was counted between two and nine times. The chain combines TRBV12-3 or TRBV12-4 with TRBJ1-5, with TRBD1 identical over 12 bases. The CDR3 is 19 residues long. V lost 5 bases to trimming and J lost 2 bases; unmatched junction nucleotides: 13. The CDR3, as DNA: TGTGCCAGCAGTCTAAGACCGGGACAGGGGGCTAGAGGCAATCAGCCCCAGCATTTT. Amino acid sequence: CASSLRPGQGARGNQPQHF.

The rearrangement joins TRBV10-3 to TRBJ1-1; 9 bases fit TRBD1. After removal of 3 bases from V and 5 bases from J, the junction contained 4 bases not matched to a gene. Germline loops: CDR1 ENHRY, CDR2 SYGVKD. This CDR3 has 14 residues. This CDR3 reads CAISDTGGYTEAFF. CDR3 bases: TGTGCCATCAGTGATACAGGGGGCTATACTGAAGCTTTCTTT.

This chain connects TRBV4-1 to TRBJ1-3; perhaps TRBD1 as D (5 bases). Germline CDR1 reads MGHRA; CDR2 reads YSYEKL. V was trimmed by 5 bases and J by 0 bases, leaving 20 bases between them. This CDR3 comprises 18 residues. CDR3: CASSFNPQGDRSGNTIYF. The CDR3 DNA is TGCGCCAGCAGCTTCAACCCGCAGGGCGATCGCTCTGGAAACACCATATATTTT.

This sequence joins TRBV30 and TRBJ2-3; D is unclear. CDR1 and CDR2 (germline): GTSNPN, SVGIG (reference sequence). CDR3 length: 12 residues. Trimming cost V 5 bases and J 0 bases, with 6 bases left between them. CDR3 DNA sequence: TGTGCCTGGCATGTGAGCACAGATACGCAGTATTTT. Translating it yields CAWHVSTDTQYF.

This chain uses TRBV6-1 with TRBJ1-1; D gene uncertain. Germline CDR1 reads MNHNS; CDR2 reads SASEGT. V was shortened by 8 bases and J by 0 bases, with 13 bases between the two germline ends. The CDR3 is made up of 14 amino acids. The CDR3 nucleotides are TGTGCCAGCTTACGGAATAAAATGAACACTGAAGCTTTCTTT. Translated, it gives CASLRNKMNTEAFF.

V gene TRBV7-2 combines with J gene TRBJ1-2; no clear D gene. Trimming took 1 base from V and 4 from J, leaving 10 bases between them. The CDR3 has 14 amino acids. Per the germline V gene, CDR1 is SGHTA and CDR2 is FQGNSA. The CDR3 DNA reads TGTGCCAGCAGCTTAGAAGAACTCATCTATGGCTACACCTTC. It specifies CASSLEELIYGYTF.

This chain joins TRBV3-1 and TRBJ2-3, with TRBD2 identical over 8 bases. Germline values: CDR1 LGHDT, CDR2 YNNKEL (reference sequence). Trimming took 0 bases from V and 4 from J; bases not matched to a gene: 6. There are 16 residues in the CDR3. The CDR3 DNA is TGTGCCAGCAGCCAAGATGGTAGGCGGGGGGCAGATACGCAGTATTTT. Protein product: CASSQDGRRGADTQYF.

This clonotype has just a few counts. The V and J genes are TRBV7-9 and TRBJ2-7, with TRBD1 as a possible D gene (6 bases). The CDR3 is 15 residues long. Per the germline V gene, CDR1 is SEHNR and CDR2 is FQNEAQ (reference sequence). The germline V and J ends were trimmed by 1 base and 1 base, with 11 bases remaining between them. This CDR3 reads CASSLGAGESYEQYF. The CDR3, as DNA: TGTGCCAGCAGCTTAGGGGCAGGGGAGTCCTACGAGCAGTACTTC.

This clonotype has at least ten counts. The CDR3 nucleotides read TGCAGTGCTAGAGAAGTGGCCCGTCCGGCGGGTGGAGGCTACACCTTC. Its translation: CSAREVARPAGGGYTF. The V and J genes are TRBV20-1 and TRBJ1-2, with D uncertain. The CDR3 contains 16 residues. Germline V gene lookup returns CDR1 DFQATT and CDR2 SNEGSKA (reference sequence). V lost 0 bases to trimming and J lost 8 bases, with 22 bases between them.

This clonotype was counted at least ten times. V and J are TRBV15 and TRBJ2-5; no reliable D call. The CDR3 has 15 residues. V lost 5 bases and J lost 1, with 14 bases in between. CDR1 is LNHNV and CDR2 is YYDKDF in the germline V gene (reference sequence). In DNA form, the CDR3 reads TGTGCCACCAGCCTTATCGGGCAAATCCAAGAGACCCAGTACTTC. Its protein product is CATSLIGQIQETQYF.

The rearrangement links TRBV11-3 to TRBJ2-2, with 9 bases aligning to TRBD1. The CDR3 runs to 17 residues. CDR1 SGHNT and CDR2 YENEEA come from the germline V gene. V gave up 5 bases and J gave up 5 bases; unmatched junction bases: 12. CDR3 sequence: CASSPGTGQVSTGELFF. Written as DNA, the CDR3 is TGTGCCAGCAGCCCCGGGACAGGGCAAGTCTCAACCGGGGAGCTGTTTTTT. Full variable domain (remainder filled in from reference TRBV11-3 and TRBJ2-2): EAGVVQSPRYKIIEKKQPVAFWCNPISGHNTLYWYLQNLGQGPELLIRYENEEAVDDSQLPKDRFSAERLKGVDSTLKIQPAELGDSAVYLCASSPGTGQVSTGELFFGEGSRLTVL.

The V and J genes are TRBV14 and TRBJ2-7; D ambiguous. Looked up from germline, CDR1 is SGHDN and CDR2 is FVKESK. V lost 0 bases and J 4 bases, leaving 7 bases between the germline ends. The CDR3 has 13 amino acids. CDR3 sequence (DNA): TGTGCCAGCAGCCAAGATCACATTTACGAGCAGTACTTC. Its translation is CASSQDHIYEQYF.

The CDR3 sequence: CASSQDLLLNTIYF. CDR3 nucleotides: TGCGCCAGCAGCCAAGATTTGTTGTTAAACACCATATATTTT. The genes are TRBV4-3 and TRBJ1-3; D gene uncertain. The CDR3 loop spans 14 amino acids. Germline assignment: CDR1 LGHNA and CDR2 YSLEER. V was pared by 0 bases and J by 6 bases, with 9 bases between.

This clonotype was seen more than once but under ten times. The V and J genes are TRBV7-2 and TRBJ1-1; possibly TRBD1 for D (5 bases). The CDR3 sequence is 13 residues long. Per the germline V gene, CDR1 is SGHTA and CDR2 is FQGNSA. Between the trimmed V and J ends, which lost 8 bases and 1 base, there was a span of 11 bases. The DNA of the CDR3 is TGTGCCAGCTTCAGGGTCCCGAACACTGAAGCTTTCTTT. Translating it yields CASFRVPNTEAFF.

This clonotype was picked up a small number of times. This rearrangement joins TRBV4-3 to TRBJ2-2; perhaps TRBD1 as D (6 bases). The CDR3 has 18 residues. CDR1 is LGHNA and CDR2 is YSLEER in the germline V gene. Trimming shortened V by 0 bases and J by 4 bases, and 18 bases separated the two germline ends. This chain's CDR3 is CASSQDDQGGPSTGELFF. For the CDR3, the DNA is TGCGCCAGCAGCCAAGATGACCAAGGGGGACCAAGCACCGGGGAGCTGTTTTTT.

A few counts support this clonotype. This chain joins TRBV6-1 and TRBJ1-2; possible D gene TRBD1, 5 bases. With 4 bases removed from V and 6 bases from J, the gap between germline ends came to 12 bases. The germline CDR1 and CDR2 sequences are MNHNS and SASEGT. The CDR3 has 13 residues. The CDR3 nucleotides read TGTGCCAGCAGTGTCCAGGGTTACAATGGCTACACCTTC. It encodes CASSVQGYNGYTF.

This clonotype was observed many times. The gene calls are TRBV12-3 or TRBV12-4 and TRBJ2-3; D might be TRBD1 (6 bases). With 5 bases removed from V and 0 bases from J, the gap between germline ends came to 18 bases. This CDR3 is 17 amino acids long. CDR3 in amino acids: CASSGSLGTRSTDTQYF. The CDR3 nucleotides are TGTGCCAGCAGTGGATCCCTTGGGACACGTAGCACAGATACGCAGTATTTT.

V and J are TRBV4-2 and TRBJ2-1; D remains unclear. The V gene lost 0 bases and the J gene lost 1 base, with 10 bases spanning the gap. CDR1 and CDR2 from the germline V gene are LGHNA and YNFKEQ. The CDR3 has 16 amino acids. CDR3 sequence (DNA): TGTGCCAGCAGCCAAGATGTCGGAATATCCTACAATGAGCAGTTCTTC. Encoded protein: CASSQDVGISYNEQFF.

This chain links TRBV13 with TRBJ1-1, with TRBD1 as a possible D gene (5 bases). Germline V gene lookup returns CDR1 PRHDT and CDR2 FYEKMQ (reference sequence). The CDR3 sequence is 14 residues long. Trimming stripped 7 bases from V and 1 base from J, with 13 bases between. CDR3 DNA: TGTGCCAGCATTAAGGCGGGGACGAACACTGAAGCTTTCTTT. Translating gives CASIKAGTNTEAFF.